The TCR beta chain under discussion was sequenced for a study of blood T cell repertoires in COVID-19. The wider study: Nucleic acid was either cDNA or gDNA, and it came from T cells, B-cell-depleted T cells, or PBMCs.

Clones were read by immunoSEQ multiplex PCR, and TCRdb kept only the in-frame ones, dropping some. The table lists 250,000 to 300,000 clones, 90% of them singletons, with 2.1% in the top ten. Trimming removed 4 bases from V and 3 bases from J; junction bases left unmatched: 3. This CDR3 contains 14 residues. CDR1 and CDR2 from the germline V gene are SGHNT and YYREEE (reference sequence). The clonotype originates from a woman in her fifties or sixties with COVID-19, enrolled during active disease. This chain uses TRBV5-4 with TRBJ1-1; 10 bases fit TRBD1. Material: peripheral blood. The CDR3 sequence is CASSIGQGDTEAFF. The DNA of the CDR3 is TGTGCCAGCAGCATAGGACAGGGGGACACTGAAGCTTTCTTT.